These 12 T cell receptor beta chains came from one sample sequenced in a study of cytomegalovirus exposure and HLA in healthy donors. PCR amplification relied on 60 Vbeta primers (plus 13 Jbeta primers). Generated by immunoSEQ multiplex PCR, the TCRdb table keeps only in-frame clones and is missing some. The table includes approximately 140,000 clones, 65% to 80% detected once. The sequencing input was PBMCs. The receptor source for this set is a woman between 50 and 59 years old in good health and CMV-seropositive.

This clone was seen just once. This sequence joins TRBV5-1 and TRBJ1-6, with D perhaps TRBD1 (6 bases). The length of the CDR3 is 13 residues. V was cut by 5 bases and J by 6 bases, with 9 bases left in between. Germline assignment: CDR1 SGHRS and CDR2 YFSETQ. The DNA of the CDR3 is TGCGCCAGCAGTGACAGGTCTAATTCACCCCTCCACTTT. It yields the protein CASSDRSNSPLHF.

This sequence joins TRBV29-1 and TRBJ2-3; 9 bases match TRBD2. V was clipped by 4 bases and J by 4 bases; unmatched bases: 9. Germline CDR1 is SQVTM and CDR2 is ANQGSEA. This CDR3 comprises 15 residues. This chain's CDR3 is CSVVSGGLGADTQYF. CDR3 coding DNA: TGCAGCGTTGTGAGCGGGGGGTTGGGGGCAGATACGCAGTATTTT.

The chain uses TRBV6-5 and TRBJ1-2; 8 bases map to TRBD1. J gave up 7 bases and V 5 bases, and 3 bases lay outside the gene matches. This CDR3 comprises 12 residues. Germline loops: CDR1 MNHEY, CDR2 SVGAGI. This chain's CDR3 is CASSGQGFGYTF. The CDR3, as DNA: TGTGCCAGCAGTGGACAGGGATTTGGCTACACCTTC.

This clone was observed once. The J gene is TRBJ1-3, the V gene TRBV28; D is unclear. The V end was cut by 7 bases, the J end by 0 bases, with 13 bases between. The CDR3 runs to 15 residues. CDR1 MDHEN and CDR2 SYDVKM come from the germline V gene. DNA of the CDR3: TGTGCCAGCACCCCTATGGAGTACTCTGGAAACACCATATATTTT. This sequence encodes CASTPMEYSGNTIYF. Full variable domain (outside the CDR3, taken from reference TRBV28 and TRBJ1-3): DVKVTQSSRYLVKRTGEKVFLECVQDMDHENMFWYRQDPGLGLRLIYFSYDVKMKEKGDIPEGYSVSREKKERFSLILESASTNQTSMYLCASTPMEYSGNTIYFGEGSWLTVV.

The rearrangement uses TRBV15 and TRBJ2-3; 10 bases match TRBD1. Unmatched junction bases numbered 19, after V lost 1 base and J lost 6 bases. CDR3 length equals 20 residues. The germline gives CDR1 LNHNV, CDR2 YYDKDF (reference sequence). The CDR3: CATSRAGQGITLAEEDTQYF. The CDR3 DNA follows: TGTGCCACCAGCAGAGCGGGACAGGGGATCACACTGGCAGAGGAGGATACGCAGTATTTT.

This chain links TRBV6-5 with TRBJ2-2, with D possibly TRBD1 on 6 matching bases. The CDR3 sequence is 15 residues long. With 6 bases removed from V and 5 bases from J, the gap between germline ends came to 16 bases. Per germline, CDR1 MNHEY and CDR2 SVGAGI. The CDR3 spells CASRSGTLVTGELFF. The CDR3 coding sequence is TGTGCCAGCAGGTCCGGGACACTGGTTACCGGGGAGCTGTTTTTT.

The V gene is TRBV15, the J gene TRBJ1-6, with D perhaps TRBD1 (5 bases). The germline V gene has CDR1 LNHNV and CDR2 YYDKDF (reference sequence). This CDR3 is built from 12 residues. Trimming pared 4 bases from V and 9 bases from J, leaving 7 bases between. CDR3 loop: CATSKDSSPLHF. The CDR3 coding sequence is TGTGCCACCAGCAAAGACAGTTCACCCCTCCACTTT.

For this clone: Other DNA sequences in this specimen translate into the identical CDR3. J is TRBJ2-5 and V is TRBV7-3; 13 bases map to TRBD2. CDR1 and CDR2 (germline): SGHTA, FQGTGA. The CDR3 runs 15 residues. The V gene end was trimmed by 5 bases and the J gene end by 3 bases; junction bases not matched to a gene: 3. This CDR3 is CASSLGLAGKETQYF. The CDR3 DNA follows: TGTGCCAGCAGCCTGGGACTAGCGGGAAAAGAGACCCAGTACTTC.

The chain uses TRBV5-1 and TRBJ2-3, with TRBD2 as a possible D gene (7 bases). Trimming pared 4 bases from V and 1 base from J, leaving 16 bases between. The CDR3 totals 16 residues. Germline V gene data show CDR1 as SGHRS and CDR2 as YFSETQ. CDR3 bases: TGCGCCAGCAGCCCGGACGAGGGGGGGGGCACAGATACGCAGTATTTT. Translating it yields CASSPDEGGGTDTQYF.

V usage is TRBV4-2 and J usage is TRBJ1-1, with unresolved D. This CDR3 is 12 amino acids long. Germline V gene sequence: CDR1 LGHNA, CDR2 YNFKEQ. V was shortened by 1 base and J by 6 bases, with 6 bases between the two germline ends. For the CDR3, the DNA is TGTGCCAGCAGCCAAGGCGGGGCTGAAGCTTTCTTT. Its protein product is CASSQGGAEAFF.

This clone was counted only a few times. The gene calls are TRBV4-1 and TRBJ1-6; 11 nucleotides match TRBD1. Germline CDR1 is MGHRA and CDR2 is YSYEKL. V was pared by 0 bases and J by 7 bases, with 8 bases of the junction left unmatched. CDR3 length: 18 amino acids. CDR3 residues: CASSQDSGTGGMNSPLHF. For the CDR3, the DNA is TGCGCCAGCAGCCAAGATAGCGGGACAGGGGGGATGAATTCACCCCTCCACTTT.

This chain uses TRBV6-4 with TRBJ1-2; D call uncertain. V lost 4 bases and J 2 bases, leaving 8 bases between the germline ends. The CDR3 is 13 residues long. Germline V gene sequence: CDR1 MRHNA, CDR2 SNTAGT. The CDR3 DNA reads TGTGCCAGCAGTGTACCCAGAAACTATGGCTACACCTTC. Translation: CASSVPRNYGYTF.